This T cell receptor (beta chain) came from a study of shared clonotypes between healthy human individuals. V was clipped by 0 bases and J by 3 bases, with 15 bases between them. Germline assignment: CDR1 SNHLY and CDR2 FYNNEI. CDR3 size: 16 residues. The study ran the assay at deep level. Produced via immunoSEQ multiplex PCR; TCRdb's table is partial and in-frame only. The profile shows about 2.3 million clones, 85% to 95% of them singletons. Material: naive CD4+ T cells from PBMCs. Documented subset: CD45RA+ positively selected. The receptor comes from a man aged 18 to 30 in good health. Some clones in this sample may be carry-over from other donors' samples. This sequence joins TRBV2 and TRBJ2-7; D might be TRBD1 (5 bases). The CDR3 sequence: CASSEALQVPLYEQYF. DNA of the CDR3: TGTGCCAGCAGTGAAGCCCTACAGGTACCCCTCTACGAGCAGTACTTC.